What follows is one TCR beta chain and its context. This specimen comes from a study of T-cell reconstitution after alpha-beta-depleted transplantation in children. As it was prepared, the TCRbeta library received unique molecular identifiers. TCRdb re-derived calls from the PCR reads in MiXCR, one entry per CDR3 protein. The table has around 580,000 distinct CDR3 sequences, 25% to 30% seen once. This CDR3 is built from 14 residues. Germline V gene data show CDR1 as DFQATT and CDR2 as SNEGSKA (reference sequence). With V trimmed by 6 bases and J by 6 bases, 10 bases remained unmatched. This sequence originates from a boy under two years old with Wiskott-Aldrich syndrome, due to receive a stem cell transplant. The starting material was PBMCs, obtained before TCRalphabeta/CD19-depleted stem cell transplant. The chain carries TRBV20-1 and TRBJ2-7; TRBD2 matches 11 bases. The CDR3 DNA reads as TGCAGTGCACGGAGAACCGGGACTAGCGGCGAGCAGTACTTC. Translation gives CSARRTGTSGEQYF.